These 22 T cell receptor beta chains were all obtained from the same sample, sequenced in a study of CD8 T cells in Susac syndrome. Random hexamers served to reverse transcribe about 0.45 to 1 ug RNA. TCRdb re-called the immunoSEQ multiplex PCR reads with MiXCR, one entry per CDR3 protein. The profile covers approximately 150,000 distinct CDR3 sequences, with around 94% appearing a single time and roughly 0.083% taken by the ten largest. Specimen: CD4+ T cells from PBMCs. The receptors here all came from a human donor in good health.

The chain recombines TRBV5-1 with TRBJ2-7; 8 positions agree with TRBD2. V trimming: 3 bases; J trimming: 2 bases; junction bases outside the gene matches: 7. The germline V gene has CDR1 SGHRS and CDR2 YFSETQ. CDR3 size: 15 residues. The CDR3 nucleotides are TGCGCCAGCAGCTGGGGTAGCGGGGCTACCTACGAGCAGTACTTC. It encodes CASSWGSGATYEQYF.

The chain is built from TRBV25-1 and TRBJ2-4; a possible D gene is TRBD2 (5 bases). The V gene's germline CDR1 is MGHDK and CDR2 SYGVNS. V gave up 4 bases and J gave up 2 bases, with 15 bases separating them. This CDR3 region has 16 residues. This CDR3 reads CASSGTLRETKNIQYF. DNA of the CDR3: TGTGCCAGCAGTGGAACCTTGAGGGAGACCAAAAACATTCAGTACTTC. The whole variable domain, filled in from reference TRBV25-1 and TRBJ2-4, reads EADIYQTPRYLVIGTGKKITLECSQTMGHDKMYWYQQDPGMELHLIHYSYGVNSTEKGDLSSESTVSRIRTEHFPLTLESARPSHTSQYLCASSGTLRETKNIQYFGAGTRLSVL.

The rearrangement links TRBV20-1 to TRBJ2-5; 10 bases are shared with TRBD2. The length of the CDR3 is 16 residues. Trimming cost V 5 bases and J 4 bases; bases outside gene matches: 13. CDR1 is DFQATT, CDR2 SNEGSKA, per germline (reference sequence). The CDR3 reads CSAQTRLRLAGETQYF. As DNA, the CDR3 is TGCAGTGCTCAGACCCGTTTACGACTAGCGGGAGAGACCCAGTACTTC.

As DNA, the CDR3 is TGTGCCAGCAGCTCCTTCCCTGAGGGGGGCACCACAGATACGCAGTATTTT. It is translated as CASSSFPEGGTTDTQYF. The chain has TRBV7-2 and TRBJ2-3, with D possibly being TRBD1 or TRBD2 (6 bases each). Germline V CDR1 and CDR2: SGHTA, FQGNSA. V was pared by 4 bases and J by 2 bases, with 19 bases between. The CDR3 loop spans 17 amino acids.

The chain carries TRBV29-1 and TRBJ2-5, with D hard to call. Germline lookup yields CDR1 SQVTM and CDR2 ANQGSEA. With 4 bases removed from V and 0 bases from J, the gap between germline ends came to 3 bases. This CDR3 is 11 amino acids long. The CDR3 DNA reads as TGCAGCGTTGCTAACCAAGAGACCCAGTACTTC. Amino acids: CSVANQETQYF.

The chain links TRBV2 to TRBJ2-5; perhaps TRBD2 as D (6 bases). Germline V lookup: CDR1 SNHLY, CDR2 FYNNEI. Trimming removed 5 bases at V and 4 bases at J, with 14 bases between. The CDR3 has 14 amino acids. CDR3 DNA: TGTGCCAGCAGTCCCACGACCGGGGGAGAGACCCAGTACTTC. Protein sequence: CASSPTTGGETQYF.

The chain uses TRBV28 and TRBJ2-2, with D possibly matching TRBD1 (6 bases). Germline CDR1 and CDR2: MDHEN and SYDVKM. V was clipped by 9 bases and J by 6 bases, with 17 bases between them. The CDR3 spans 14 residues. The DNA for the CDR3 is TGTGCCAGTCTCACAGGGCACACGGCCGGGGAGCTGTTTTTT. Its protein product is CASLTGHTAGELFF.

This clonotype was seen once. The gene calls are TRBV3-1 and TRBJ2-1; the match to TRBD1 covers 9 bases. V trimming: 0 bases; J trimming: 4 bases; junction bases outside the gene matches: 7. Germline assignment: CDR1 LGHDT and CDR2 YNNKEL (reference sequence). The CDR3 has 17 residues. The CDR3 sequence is CASSQDLSTGGYNEQFF. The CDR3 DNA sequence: TGTGCCAGCAGCCAAGATTTATCGACAGGGGGGTACAATGAGCAGTTCTTC.

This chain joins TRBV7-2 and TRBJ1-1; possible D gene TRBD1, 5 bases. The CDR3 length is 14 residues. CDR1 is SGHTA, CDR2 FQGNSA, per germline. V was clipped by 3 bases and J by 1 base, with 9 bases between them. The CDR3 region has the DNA TGTGCCAGCAGCTTTGGGGGAAAGAACACTGAAGCTTTCTTT. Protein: CASSFGGKNTEAFF.

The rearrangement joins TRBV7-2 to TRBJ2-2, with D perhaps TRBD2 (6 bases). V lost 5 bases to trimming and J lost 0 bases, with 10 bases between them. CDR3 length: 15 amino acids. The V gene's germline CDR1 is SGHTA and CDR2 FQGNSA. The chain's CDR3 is CASSPGGPNTGELFF. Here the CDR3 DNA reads TGTGCCAGCAGCCCTGGAGGGCCGAACACCGGGGAGCTGTTTTTT.

The CDR3 is CASSQVALAQPTQYF. The DNA of the CDR3 is TGCGCCAGCAGCCAAGTGGCGCTAGCGCAACCCACGCAGTATTTT. V usage is TRBV4-1 and J usage is TRBJ2-3, with a weak D call TRBD2 (6 bases). Per germline, CDR1 MGHRA and CDR2 YSYEKL. With 1 base removed from V and 9 bases from J, the gap between germline ends came to 17 bases. This CDR3 has 15 amino acids.

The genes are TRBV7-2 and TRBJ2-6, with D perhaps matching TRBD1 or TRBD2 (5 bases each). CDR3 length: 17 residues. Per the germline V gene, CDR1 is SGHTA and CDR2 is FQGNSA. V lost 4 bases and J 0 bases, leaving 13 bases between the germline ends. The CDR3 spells CASSSGTADSGANVLTF. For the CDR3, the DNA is TGTGCCAGCAGCTCGGGGACCGCCGACTCTGGGGCCAACGTCCTGACTTTC.

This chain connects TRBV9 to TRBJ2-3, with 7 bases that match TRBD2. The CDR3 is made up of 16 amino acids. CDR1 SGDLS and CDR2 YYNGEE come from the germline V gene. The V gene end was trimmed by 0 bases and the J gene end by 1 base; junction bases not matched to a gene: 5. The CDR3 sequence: CASSVDGGSRTDTQYF. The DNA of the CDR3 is TGTGCCAGCAGCGTAGATGGCGGGAGCCGCACAGATACGCAGTATTTT.

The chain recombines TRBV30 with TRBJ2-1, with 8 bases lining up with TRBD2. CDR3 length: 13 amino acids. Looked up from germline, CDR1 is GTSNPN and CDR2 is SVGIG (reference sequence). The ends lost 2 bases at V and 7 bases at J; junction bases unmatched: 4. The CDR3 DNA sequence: TGTGCCTGGAGTCGGCGGGAGGATAATGAGCAGTTCTTC. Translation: CAWSRREDNEQFF.

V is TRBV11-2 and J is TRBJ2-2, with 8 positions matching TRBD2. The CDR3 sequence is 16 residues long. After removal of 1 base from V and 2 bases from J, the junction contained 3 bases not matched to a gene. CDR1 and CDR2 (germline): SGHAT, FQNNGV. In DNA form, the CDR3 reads TGTGCCAGCAGCTTAGGACTAGCGCTTAACACCGGGGAGCTGTTTTTT. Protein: CASSLGLALNTGELFF.

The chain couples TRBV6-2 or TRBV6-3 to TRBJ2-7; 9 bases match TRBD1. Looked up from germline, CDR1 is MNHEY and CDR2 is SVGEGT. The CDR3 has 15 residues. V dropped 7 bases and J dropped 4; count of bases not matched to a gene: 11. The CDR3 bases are TGTGCCAGCAACCGACCGGGACAGGGACCATACGAGCAGTACTTC. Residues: CASNRPGQGPYEQYF.

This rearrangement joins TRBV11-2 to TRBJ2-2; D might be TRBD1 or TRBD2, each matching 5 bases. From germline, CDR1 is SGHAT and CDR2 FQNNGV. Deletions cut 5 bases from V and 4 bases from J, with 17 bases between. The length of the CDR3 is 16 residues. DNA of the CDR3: TGTGCCAGCAGCCACCTGAGGGGCAGGACCACCGGGGAGCTGTTTTTT. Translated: CASSHLRGRTTGELFF.

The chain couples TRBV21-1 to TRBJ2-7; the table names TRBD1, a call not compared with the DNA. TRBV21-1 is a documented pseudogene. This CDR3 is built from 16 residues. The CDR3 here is CASSVSTAYSSYEQYF. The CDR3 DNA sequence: TGTGCCAGCAGCGTCTCGACAGCTTACTCCTCCTACGAGCAGTACTTC.

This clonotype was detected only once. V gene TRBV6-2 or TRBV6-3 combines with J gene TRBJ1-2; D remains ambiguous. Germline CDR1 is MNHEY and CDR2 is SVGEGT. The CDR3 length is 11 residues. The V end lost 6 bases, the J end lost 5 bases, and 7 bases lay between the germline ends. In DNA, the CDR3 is TGTGCCAGCAGCCAGAAGTATGGCTACACCTTC. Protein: CASSQKYGYTF.

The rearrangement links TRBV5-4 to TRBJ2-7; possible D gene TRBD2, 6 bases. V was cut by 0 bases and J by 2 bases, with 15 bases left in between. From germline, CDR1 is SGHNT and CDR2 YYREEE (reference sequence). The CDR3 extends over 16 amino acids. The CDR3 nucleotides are TGTGCCAGCAGCTTGGGACTTGGTAGCGGAACCTACGAGCAGTACTTC. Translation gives CASSLGLGSGTYEQYF.

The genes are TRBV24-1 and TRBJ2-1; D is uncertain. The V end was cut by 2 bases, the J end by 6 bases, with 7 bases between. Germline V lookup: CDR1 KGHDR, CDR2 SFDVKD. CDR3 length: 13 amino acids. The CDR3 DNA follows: TGTGCCACCAGTGATTCCTATCGCAATGAGCAGTTCTTC. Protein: CATSDSYRNEQFF.

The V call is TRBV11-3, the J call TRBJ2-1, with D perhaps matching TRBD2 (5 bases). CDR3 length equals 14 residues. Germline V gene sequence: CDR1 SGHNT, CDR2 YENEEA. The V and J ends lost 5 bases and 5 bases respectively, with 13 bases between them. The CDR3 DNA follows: TGTGCCAGCAGCCGTGGGAGAATCAACAATGAGCAGTTCTTC. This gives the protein CASSRGRINNEQFF.